This T cell receptor beta chain appears in the sequencing data of a study of cytomegalovirus exposure and HLA in healthy donors. Study-level information: There were around 390 genotyped donors. Of these, about 81% fell in the genetic ancestry cluster associated with self-reported Caucasian donors.

Worth noting for this clone: The antigen remains undetermined.

Germline V CDR1 and CDR2: KGHSH, LQKENI. The CDR3 has 14 amino acids. Trimming removed 3 bases from V and 2 bases from J, with 8 bases in between. The study's findings and limits: About 87% or about 30% of the time was how often most TCR beta V segments were productive, according to an earlier analysis. Later analysis associated a missense DCLRE1C variant with TCR beta V- and J-gene trimming. Later work showed greater clonal expansion in HLA-associated TCR beta chains than in equally common others.

In the PCR, 60 Vbeta and 13 Jbeta primers were used. Only in-frame clones appear in the TCRdb table, and some are missing; sequencing was by immunoSEQ multiplex PCR. The sample includes over 150,000 clones, roughly 75% of them seen just once. The rearrangement uses TRBV18 and TRBJ1-5; tentatively, D is TRBD1 (6 bases). The sequence derives from a man aged 30 to 39 in good health and CMV-seropositive. The sample taken for sequencing was PBMCs. The CDR3 loop is CASSPSGGNQPQHF. In nucleotides, the CDR3 is TGTGCCAGCTCACCTTCAGGGGGCAATCAGCCCCAGCATTTT.